This T cell receptor beta chain came from a study of cytomegalovirus exposure and HLA in healthy donors. Use of 60 Vbeta and 13 Jbeta primers characterized the PCR. Repertoires were generated with immunoSEQ multiplex PCR, while TCRdb's copy carries only in-frame clones and drops some. The sample gives 140,000 to 150,000 clones, approximately 79% of which show up once; less than 3.5% is in the top ten. About this clone: Its specificity is unknown.

Study results and limitations: Information on immune exposure was restricted to one variable (CMV serostatus).

V was clipped by 6 bases and J by 7 bases; unmatched bases: 12. The CDR3 has 14 amino acids. The germline V gene encodes CDR1 SGHNT and CDR2 YYREEE (reference sequence). The chain carries TRBV5-4 and TRBJ2-7; 8 nucleotides align to TRBD2. Sequenced sample: PBMCs. The receptor was derived from a woman between 25 and 40 years old in good health and CMV-seronegative. Here the CDR3 DNA reads TGTGCCAGCACCCTAGCGGGCCCGGGGGGAGAGCAGTACTTC. Translating it yields CASTLAGPGGEQYF.